This T cell receptor beta chain was identified in a study of beta chain features in type 1 diabetes. Notes on the study in general: The naive, central memory and Treg TCRB repertoires looked more alike in patients than they did in healthy donors. A PCR bias possibly favoring shorter templates would apply equally to patients and controls. A definitive answer on HLA type influencing TCRB rearrangement was not reached here.

CDR1 LGHNA and CDR2 YNFKEQ come from the germline V gene. This CDR3 is built from 16 residues. Trimming removed 2 bases from V and 9 bases from J; junction bases left unmatched: 7. The sample holds one count of this clone. Its target is unknown. Reverse transcribing all isolated RNA meant expressed TCRB transcripts were sequenced. Some clones are missing from TCRdb's copy, which holds only in-frame ones; the method was immunoSEQ multiplex PCR. The sample lists 250,000 to 350,000 clones; roughly 15% were seen once. The chain carries TRBV4-2 and TRBJ1-6, with TRBD1 identical over 10 bases. Sequencing was performed on central memory CD4+ T cells from blood. The sequence was collected from a young man in good health. CDR3 protein: CASSQHRQGAGSPLHF. The CDR3 region has the DNA TGTGCCAGCAGCCAACACAGACAGGGGGCGGGTTCACCCCTCCACTTT.